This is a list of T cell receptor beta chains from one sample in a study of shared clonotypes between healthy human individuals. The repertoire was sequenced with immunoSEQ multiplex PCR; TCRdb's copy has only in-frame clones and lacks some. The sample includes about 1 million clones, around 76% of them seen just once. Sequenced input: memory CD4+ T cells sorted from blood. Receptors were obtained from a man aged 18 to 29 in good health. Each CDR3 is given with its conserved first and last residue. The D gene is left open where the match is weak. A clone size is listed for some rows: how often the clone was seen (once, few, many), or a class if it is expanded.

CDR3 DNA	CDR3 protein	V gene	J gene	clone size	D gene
TGCAGCGTAGATCGGGGTCGGACCGGGGAGCTGTTTTTT	CSVDRGRTGELFF	TRBV29-1	TRBJ2-2	-	-
TGTGCCAGCAGCCAAGACTCTGGAAACACCATATATTTT	CASSQDSGNTIYF	TRBV4-2	TRBJ1-3	-	-
TGTGCCAGCAGCACCGGGACGTATAGCGGTATTCACGAGCAGTACTTC	CASSTGTYSGIHEQYF	TRBV7-8	TRBJ2-7	-	-
TGTGCCACCAGCCTCTTGCATGGAAACACCATATATTTT	CATSLLHGNTIYF	TRBV15	TRBJ1-3	-	-
TGCGCCAGCAGCCCCGGTGGGAGTAGGACAGATACGCAGTATTTT	CASSPGGSRTDTQYF	TRBV5-1	TRBJ2-3	-	-
TGTGCCAGCTCACCACCGGGACAGGGCTATGGCTACACCTTC	CASSPPGQGYGYTF	TRBV18	TRBJ1-2	-	TRBD1
TGTGCCAGTACTATAGCGCCGGTTGGTGAGCAGTTCTTC	CASTIAPVGEQFF	TRBV2	TRBJ2-1	once	-
TGTGCCTGGAGCCGGTCCCAGCAGACCACAGATACGCAGTATTTT	CAWSRSQQTTDTQYF	TRBV30	TRBJ2-3	once	-
TGTGCCAGCAGATGGACAGGGGGATCCGGGGAGCTGTTTTTT	CASRWTGGSGELFF	TRBV27	TRBJ2-2	-	TRBD1
TGTGCCAGCAGCAAATTCTCCACCGGACAGGTCATATATGGCTACACCTTC	CASSKFSTGQVIYGYTF	TRBV7-9	TRBJ1-2	-	TRBD1
TGTGCCAGCAGTTATGGGCTAGCGGGGGGCACAGATACGCAGTATTTT	CASSYGLAGGTDTQYF	TRBV6-6	TRBJ2-3	-	TRBD2
TGTGCCAGCAGTTACTCGGGGTACGGATCTGAAGCTTTCTTT	CASSYSGYGSEAFF	TRBV6-5	TRBJ1-1	-	-
TGTGCCAGTATCAACACCAGGGGAGGTAACTATGGCTACACCTTC	CASINTRGGNYGYTF	TRBV19	TRBJ1-2	once	-
TGTGCCAGCAGCTCCCGACACCTTAGTCAGCCCCAGCATTTT	CASSSRHLSQPQHF	TRBV7-2	TRBJ1-5	-	-
TGTGCCAGCAAAAAGACTCCCTCGGAGACCCAGTACTTC	CASKKTPSETQYF	TRBV7-9	TRBJ2-5	-	-
TGTGCCAGCAGCTTGCCTGCGGGAACAGATACGCAGTATTTT	CASSLPAGTDTQYF	TRBV5-8	TRBJ2-3	-	-
TGTGCCAGCAGGATTGACAGCTCTGGGGCCAACGTCCTGACTTTC	CASRIDSSGANVLTF	TRBV6-1	TRBJ2-6	-	-
TGTGCCAGCAGATCTTACTACGACGAGCAGTACTTC	CASRSYYDEQYF	TRBV6-5	TRBJ2-7	-	-
TGTGCCTGGAGACTTACTCTCAACACTGAAGCTTTCTTT	CAWRLTLNTEAFF	TRBV30	TRBJ1-1	many	-
TGTGCCAGCTCACCATCGGCAGGGAGGACCCAGTACTTC	CASSPSAGRTQYF	TRBV18	TRBJ2-5	-	-
TGTGCCAGCAGCTTATTGGGTAGCGGGATTCCCTACGAGCAGTACTTC	CASSLLGSGIPYEQYF	TRBV7-2	TRBJ2-7	-	TRBD2
TGTGCCAGCAGCTCGACTAGCGGGGGCGGCGAGCAGTACTTC	CASSSTSGGGEQYF	TRBV5-4	TRBJ2-7	-	TRBD2
TGTGCCAGCAGGGCGGGAGACACGGAGAACTATGGCTACACCTTC	CASRAGDTENYGYTF	TRBV2	TRBJ1-2	many	-
TGTGCCAGCAGCCGGACAGGGGACGGAGGCTACACCTTC	CASSRTGDGGYTF	TRBV9	TRBJ1-2	-	TRBD1
TGCGCCAGCAGCCAAGGACAGTGGAATTCACCCCTCCACTTT	CASSQGQWNSPLHF	TRBV4-3	TRBJ1-6	-	-
TGTGCCAGCAGTCGGGACACCTACGAGCAGTACTTC	CASSRDTYEQYF	TRBV6-5	TRBJ2-7	few	-
TGTGCCAGCAGCTTAGGGAGCGGGAATTTGTACGAGCAGTACTTC	CASSLGSGNLYEQYF	TRBV7-2	TRBJ2-7	-	TRBD2
TGTGCCAGCAGCTACCCTAGCGGGGGAACCACAGATACGCAGTATTTT	CASSYPSGGTTDTQYF	TRBV7-9	TRBJ2-3	once	TRBD2